These 16 T cell receptor beta chains originate from one sample sequenced in a study of siplizumab effects on memory and regulatory T cells. Libraries were prepared by immunoSEQ multiplex PCR; TCRdb keeps only in-frame clonotypes and omits some of them. This sample has some 97,000 clones, with under 95% found just once. Source material: Tregs sorted from blood. The source of these receptors is a human donor in good health.

The chain combines TRBV5-4 with TRBJ2-3; 7 bases fit TRBD2. CDR3 length equals 15 residues. The germline gives CDR1 SGHNT, CDR2 YYREEE (reference sequence). The J segment lost 1 base and the V segment lost 4 bases, leaving 6 bases of the junction unmatched. The CDR3 nucleotides read TGTGCCAGCAGCCAAAAGCGGGGAGGCACAGATACGCAGTATTTT. Its protein is CASSQKRGGTDTQYF.

The chain recombines TRBV7-2 with TRBJ1-2, with D hard to call. Germline V gene sequence: CDR1 SGHTA, CDR2 FQGNSA. The V end lost 4 bases, the J end lost 7 bases, and 10 bases lay between the germline ends. The CDR3 has 12 amino acids. The CDR3: CASSSKPGGYTF. DNA of the CDR3: TGTGCCAGCAGCTCCAAGCCCGGTGGCTACACCTTC.

The rearrangement links TRBV28 to TRBJ2-7; D is unresolved. V lost 2 bases and J 1 base, leaving 6 bases between the germline ends. Per the germline V gene, CDR1 is MDHEN and CDR2 is SYDVKM. The CDR3 has 13 residues. The CDR3 region is CASSLSLSYEQYF. The CDR3 DNA follows: TGTGCCAGCAGTTTAAGCCTTTCCTACGAGCAGTACTTC.

V is TRBV2 and J is TRBJ1-5; 9 nucleotides match TRBD1. The V and J ends lost 6 bases and 6 bases, in that order; junction bases with no gene match: 12. Germline assignment: CDR1 SNHLY and CDR2 FYNNEI. This CDR3 region has 16 residues. CDR3 coding DNA: TGTGCCAGCAGCGACCGGGACAGGGACTTTTCTCAGCCCCAGCATTTT. Translating gives CASSDRDRDFSQPQHF.

This clone was observed once. The chain employs TRBV10-2 and TRBJ2-1, with 12 nucleotides matching TRBD2. The germline gives CDR1 WSHSY, CDR2 SAAADI. This CDR3 is 15 amino acids long. V was clipped by 5 bases and J by 8 bases; unmatched bases: 7. The DNA for the CDR3 is TGCGCCAGCAGTCTCACTAGCGGGAGGCCTCATGAGCAGTTCTTC. It encodes CASSLTSGRPHEQFF.

The rearrangement links TRBV29-1 to TRBJ2-7, with 10 bases fitting TRBD2. CDR1 and CDR2 from the germline V gene are SQVTM and ANQGSEA. This CDR3 spans 13 amino acids. Trimming removed 4 bases from V and 3 bases from J; junction bases left unmatched: 3. The chain's CDR3 is CSVAPSGSYEQYF. CDR3 sequence (DNA): TGCAGCGTTGCGCCTAGCGGGAGCTACGAGCAGTACTTC.

The chain joins TRBV5-6 to TRBJ2-7; D gene uncertain. Germline assignment: CDR1 SGHDT and CDR2 YYEEEE. The CDR3 spans 14 residues. With 2 bases removed from V and 0 bases from J, the gap between germline ends came to 9 bases. The CDR3 spells CASSFSRTSYEQYF. The CDR3 coding sequence is TGTGCCAGCAGCTTTAGCAGAACCTCCTACGAGCAGTACTTC.

In its sample, this clone was seen once. The J gene is TRBJ2-1, the V gene TRBV6-6, with 7 nucleotides matching TRBD2. This CDR3 is built from 13 residues. Trimming cost V 7 bases and J 4 bases; bases outside gene matches: 4. Germline assignment: CDR1 MNHNY and CDR2 SVGAGI (reference sequence). This CDR3 is CASKTSTYNEQFF. The CDR3 DNA reads TGTGCCAGCAAGACTAGCACGTACAATGAGCAGTTCTTC.

The chain joins TRBV7-6 to TRBJ2-2, with 9 nucleotides matching TRBD2. Germline CDR1 reads SGHVS; CDR2 reads FNYEAQ. Trimming removed 5 bases from V and 6 bases from J; junction bases left unmatched: 19. The CDR3 is 19 amino acids. CDR3 protein: CASSRDNIVGTSIPGELFF. Written as DNA, the CDR3 is TGTGCCAGCAGCCGGGATAACATTGTGGGGACTAGCATACCCGGGGAGCTGTTTTTT. Variable domain in full (rest from reference TRBV7-6 and TRBJ2-2): GAGVSQSPRYKVTKRGQDVALRCDPISGHVSLYWYRQALGQGPEFLTYFNYEAQQDKSGLPNDRFSAERPEGSISTLTIQRTEQRDSAMYRCASSRDNIVGTSIPGELFFGEGSRLTVL.

This chain connects TRBV19 to TRBJ1-5; 7 nucleotides agree with TRBD1. This CDR3 has 15 residues. CDR1 is LNHDA and CDR2 is SQIVND in the germline V gene (reference sequence). Trimming removed 1 base from V and 2 bases from J; junction bases left unmatched: 2. CDR3 DNA: TGTGCCAGTAGTATAGGCCAGGGGGGCAATCAGCCCCAGCATTTT. Translating it yields CASSIGQGGNQPQHF.

The genes are TRBV27 and TRBJ1-4; D is ambiguous. This CDR3 comprises 11 residues. Trimming cost V 6 bases and J 4 bases, with 3 bases left between them. From germline, CDR1 is MNHEY and CDR2 SMNVEV (reference sequence). Written as DNA, the CDR3 is TGTGCCAGCAGGAATAATGAAAAACTGTTTTTT. Translation: CASRNNEKLFF. The variable domain in full, completed from reference TRBV27 and TRBJ1-4, reads EAQVTQNPRYLITVTGKKLTVTCSQNMNHEYMSWYRQDPGLGLRQIYYSMNVEVTDKGDVPEGYKVSRKEKRNFPLILESPSPNQTSLYFCASRNNEKLFFGSGTQLSVL.

This chain links TRBV28 with TRBJ1-4; 11 nucleotides line up with TRBD1. V was pared by 3 bases and J by 7 bases, with 4 bases of the junction left unmatched. The CDR3 loop spans 15 amino acids. Looked up from germline, CDR1 is MDHEN and CDR2 is SYDVKM. The CDR3 bases are TGTGCCAGCAGTTTGGTGGGACAGGGGGGTGAAAAACTGTTTTTT. Amino acids: CASSLVGQGGEKLFF. Together with reference TRBV28 and TRBJ1-4, the CDR3 gives the full variable domain: DVKVTQSSRYLVKRTGEKVFLECVQDMDHENMFWYRQDPGLGLRLIYFSYDVKMKEKGDIPEGYSVSREKKERFSLILESASTNQTSMYLCASSLVGQGGEKLFFGSGTQLSVL.

The chain combines TRBV10-3 with TRBJ2-1; TRBD2 agrees at 7 bases. CDR1 ENHRY and CDR2 SYGVKD come from the germline V gene. Germline trimming cut 0 bases from V and 2 bases from J; bases unmatched to any gene: 10. The CDR3 totals 18 residues. The CDR3 sequence: CAISESGLPHDPYNEQFF. In DNA form, the CDR3 reads TGTGCCATCAGTGAGTCGGGACTACCACACGATCCCTACAATGAGCAGTTCTTC.

The V gene is TRBV30, the J gene TRBJ2-1; 9 bases are a match to TRBD2. V was pared by 7 bases and J by 6 bases, with 4 bases of the junction left unmatched. The CDR3 is 12 residues long. The germline V gene has CDR1 GTSNPN and CDR2 SVGIG (reference sequence). The CDR3, as DNA: TGTGCCTACGGACTAGCGCCCAATGAGCAGTTCTTC. Amino acid sequence: CAYGLAPNEQFF.

The table lists this clone with a count of one. The chain has TRBV11-1 and TRBJ2-2; D might be TRBD2 (6 bases). Deletions cut 5 bases from V and 8 bases from J, with 18 bases between. Looked up from germline, CDR1 is SGHAT and CDR2 is FQDESV (reference sequence). This CDR3 is 15 amino acids long. CDR3 coding DNA: TGTGCCAGCAGCCCAATCTTCGCCGGGAGTGGGGAGCTGTTTTTT. Its protein product is CASSPIFAGSGELFF.

V usage is TRBV10-2 and J usage is TRBJ1-2; D is uncertain. Germline loops: CDR1 WSHSY, CDR2 SAAADI. V lost 6 bases and J lost 0, with 11 bases in between. The CDR3 is 14 residues long. This chain's CDR3 is CASSDRITNYGYTF. CDR3 nucleotides: TGCGCCAGCAGCGACCGGATTACTAACTATGGCTACACCTTC.